Shown below are 25 T cell receptor beta chains from a single sample sequenced in a study of T cells in Graves' hyperthyroidism and ophthalmopathy. RNA transcripts gave rise to amplified TCR beta CDR3 regions. First-round RT-PCR targeting the TCR CDR3 was performed with the HTBI primer set. One entry per CDR3 protein results from TCRdb running MiXCR on the multiplex PCR reads. Altogether a few hundred thousand distinct CDR3 sequences are present, 22% being singletons, with the ten largest covering roughly 49%. Input material: blood. These receptors were taken from a woman between 65 and 79 years old with Graves' ophthalmopathy.

Only a few counts were recorded for this clonotype. This rearrangement joins TRBV25-1 to TRBJ2-2; perhaps TRBD2 as D (5 bases). CDR3 length: 12 residues. Trimming removed 6 bases at V and 9 bases at J, with 11 bases between. Germline V gene lookup returns CDR1 MGHDK and CDR2 SYGVNS. The CDR3 sequence: CASSGPGRELFF. CDR3 in DNA: TGTGCCAGCAGCGGCCCGGGGAGGGAGCTGTTTTTT.

This clonotype was counted ten times or more. The chain recombines TRBV24-1 with TRBJ2-3; 12 nucleotides agree with TRBD2. With 8 bases clipped from V and 6 bases from J, the junction kept 5 bases outside the gene matches. The CDR3 is 14 amino acids. The germline V gene has CDR1 KGHDR and CDR2 SFDVKD. CDR3 sequence (DNA): TGTGCCACCATGACTAGCGGGAGAACCGATACGCAGTATTTT. It translates to CATMTSGRTDTQYF.

This clonotype was picked up many times. The chain carries TRBV6-1 and TRBJ1-1; D is unresolved. V lost 5 bases and J lost 0, with 10 bases in between. CDR3 length: 14 amino acids. CDR1 is MNHNS, CDR2 SASEGT, per germline. The chain's CDR3 is CASSPTQVNTEAFF. CDR3 nucleotide sequence: TGTGCCAGCAGTCCCACCCAGGTGAACACTGAAGCTTTCTTT.

This chain uses TRBV19 with TRBJ2-1; 12 bases match TRBD1. Germline CDR1 reads LNHDA; CDR2 reads SQIVND (reference sequence). V shed 5 bases and J 7 bases; nucleotides not matched to a gene: 12. The CDR3 totals 17 residues. This chain's CDR3 is CASSVTGTGGISNEQFF. The CDR3 region has the DNA TGTGCCAGTAGTGTAACCGGGACAGGGGGCATTAGTAATGAGCAGTTCTTC.

The chain links TRBV20-1 to TRBJ2-3; maybe TRBD1 (5 bases). This CDR3 spans 13 amino acids. Trimming cost V 6 bases and J 4 bases, with 14 bases left between them. Per the germline V gene, CDR1 is DFQATT and CDR2 is SNEGSKA (reference sequence). CDR3 in amino acids: CSAVDRAPDTQYF. For the CDR3, the DNA is TGCAGTGCCGTCGACAGAGCACCAGATACGCAGTATTTT.

V is TRBV12-3 or TRBV12-4 and J is TRBJ1-6; D not certain. The CDR3 has 13 residues. Trimming stripped 6 bases from V and 10 bases from J, with 13 bases between. This CDR3 reads CASRSKLGSPLHF. The CDR3 DNA is TGTGCCAGCAGATCGAAATTAGGGTCACCCCTCCACTTT.

The V call is TRBV4-1, the J call TRBJ2-5, with 9 bases that match TRBD1. V gave up 2 bases and J gave up 6 bases; unmatched junction bases: 7. The CDR3 sequence is 15 residues long. Germline V CDR1 and CDR2: MGHRA, YSYEKL. DNA for the CDR3: TGCGCCAGCAGCCAACTACAGGGGGCGGCTAAGACCCAGTACTTC. Residues: CASSQLQGAAKTQYF.

This clonotype was seen once. A much larger clone sits a single nucleotide away, making a read error possible. The chain recombines TRBV12-3 or TRBV12-4 with TRBJ2-2; TRBD1 agrees at 7 bases. This CDR3 region has 14 residues. The trim removed 5 bases at V and 6 bases at J, leaving 6 bases unmatched. CDR3 bases: TGTGCCAGCAGTCTGGCCCAGGGGGCCGGGGAGCTGTTTTTT. Translation gives CASSLAQGAGELFF.

The chain carries TRBV25-1 and TRBJ2-1; D is perhaps TRBD2 (6 bases). The CDR3 runs to 16 residues. In germline, CDR1 is MGHDK, CDR2 SYGVNS. V was trimmed by 4 bases and J by 0 bases, leaving 13 bases between them. The CDR3 DNA follows: TGTGCCAGCAGTGTGGGCGGGATAAGCTCCTACAATGAGCAGTTCTTC. Translated: CASSVGGISSYNEQFF.

The genes are TRBV5-1 and TRBJ2-7, with 16 bases identical to TRBD2. The germline V gene has CDR1 SGHRS and CDR2 YFSETQ. The CDR3 is made up of 15 amino acids. V was clipped by 4 bases and J by 5 bases; unmatched bases: 3. This CDR3 is CASSPGLAGGNEQYF. The CDR3 DNA is TGCGCCAGCAGCCCGGGACTAGCGGGAGGGAACGAGCAGTACTTC.

The table lists this clonotype with a few counts. The chain combines TRBV5-1 with TRBJ2-1; maybe TRBD1 (8 bases). This CDR3 has 15 residues. CDR1 is SGHRS, CDR2 YFSETQ, per germline. Between the trimmed V and J ends, which lost 5 bases and 3 bases, there was a span of 15 bases. Here the CDR3 reads CASRLDRDYYNEQFF. CDR3 DNA sequence: TGCGCCAGCAGACTGGACAGGGACTACTACAATGAGCAGTTCTTC.

The V call is TRBV7-9, the J call TRBJ1-2, with TRBD1 matching over 8 bases. The germline V gene encodes CDR1 SEHNR and CDR2 FQNEAQ (reference sequence). The CDR3 has 15 residues. V was clipped by 4 bases and J by 4 bases; unmatched bases: 8. The CDR3 spells CASSSSGQGFYGYTF. CDR3 nucleotide sequence: TGTGCCAGCAGCTCCTCAGGACAGGGCTTCTATGGCTACACCTTC.

The chain couples TRBV29-1 to TRBJ1-5, with TRBD1 matching over 7 bases. Trimming removed 5 bases from V and 6 bases from J; junction bases left unmatched: 4. Per the germline V gene, CDR1 is SQVTM and CDR2 is ANQGSEA. The CDR3 is 12 amino acids. The CDR3, as DNA: TGCAGCGTTCGACAGGGCAGTCAGCCCCAGCATTTT. Its translation is CSVRQGSQPQHF.

A few counts support this clonotype. This chain uses TRBV30 with TRBJ1-1, with a tentative D call TRBD1 (5 bases). The CDR3 is made up of 14 amino acids. CDR1 and CDR2 (germline): GTSNPN, SVGIG (reference sequence). The V end was cut by 8 bases, the J end by 5 bases, with 21 bases between. This chain's CDR3 is CASWDLVRGTEAFF. The DNA of the CDR3 is TGTGCCAGCTGGGACCTCGTGAGGGGAACTGAAGCTTTCTTT.

In its sample, this clonotype was seen a few times. The chain uses TRBV7-2 and TRBJ2-1, with TRBD2 matching 10 bases. With V trimmed by 8 bases and J by 1 base, 5 bases remained unmatched. The length of the CDR3 is 15 residues. The germline V gene encodes CDR1 SGHTA and CDR2 FQGNSA. The CDR3 sequence: CASGQAGGSYNEQFF. The CDR3 DNA follows: TGTGCCAGCGGCCAAGCGGGAGGGTCCTACAATGAGCAGTTCTTC.

The J gene is TRBJ2-3, the V gene TRBV7-2; 11 nucleotides align to TRBD2. In germline, CDR1 is SGHTA, CDR2 FQGNSA. V lost 1 base, J lost 0 bases, and 3 bases stayed unmatched. The CDR3 extends over 17 amino acids. CDR3 in DNA: TGTGCCAGCAGCTTAGTTTCTAGCGGGAGGAGCACAGATACGCAGTATTTT. Translation gives CASSLVSSGRSTDTQYF.

The chain uses TRBV7-3 and TRBJ2-5; 9 nucleotides align to TRBD1. Germline V gives CDR1 SGHTA, CDR2 FQGTGA. The CDR3 is made up of 16 amino acids. Trimming cost V 5 bases and J 4 bases; bases outside gene matches: 11. The chain's CDR3 is CASSHSGTGSGETQYF. The CDR3, as DNA: TGTGCCAGCAGCCATTCCGGGACAGGGAGTGGAGAGACCCAGTACTTC.

The V gene is TRBV4-3, the J gene TRBJ1-2; 7 bases line up with TRBD1. The V gene end was trimmed by 3 bases and the J gene end by 3 bases; junction bases not matched to a gene: 10. The V gene's germline CDR1 is LGHNA and CDR2 YSLEER. This CDR3 comprises 16 residues. The CDR3 sequence: CASSQGTGAIDYGYTF. The CDR3 nucleotides are TGCGCCAGCAGCCAGGGCACAGGGGCTATTGACTATGGCTACACCTTC.

The rearrangement uses TRBV6-5 and TRBJ1-5; D not certain. This CDR3 comprises 17 residues. V lost 2 bases and J 4 bases, leaving 18 bases between the germline ends. Germline loops: CDR1 MNHEY, CDR2 SVGAGI. The CDR3 DNA follows: TGTGCCAGCAGTTACCCCCGTACGAGAACGGAGAATCAGCCCCAGCATTTT. The encoded protein is CASSYPRTRTENQPQHF.

The CDR3 reads CASSIDRLTGSVDTQYF. In DNA form, the CDR3 reads TGTGCCAGTAGTATAGATCGTCTTACAGGCTCGGTAGATACGCAGTATTTT. The J gene is TRBJ2-3, the V gene TRBV19; the D gene is possibly TRBD1 (5 bases). V was shortened by 0 bases and J by 5 bases, with 18 bases between the two germline ends. The germline CDR1 and CDR2 sequences are LNHDA and SQIVND (reference sequence). This CDR3 has 17 residues.

J is TRBJ2-1 and V is TRBV20-1, with D unclear. Deletions cut 0 bases from V and 5 bases from J, with 8 bases between. The CDR3 totals 13 residues. Germline V lookup: CDR1 DFQATT, CDR2 SNEGSKA (reference sequence). The CDR3 here is CSAREARDNEQFF. The CDR3 DNA is TGCAGTGCTAGAGAGGCCCGGGACAATGAGCAGTTCTTC.

This clonotype occurred many times. The V gene is TRBV2, the J gene TRBJ2-3; D tentatively fits TRBD1 or TRBD2 (5 bases each). The V end lost 6 bases, the J end lost 1 base, and 8 bases lay between the germline ends. This CDR3 comprises 13 residues. The germline gives CDR1 SNHLY, CDR2 FYNNEI. The CDR3 DNA sequence: TGTGCCAGCAGCGGGACCCGCACAGATACGCAGTATTTT. Protein: CASSGTRTDTQYF.

This chain connects TRBV28 to TRBJ1-6; D is undetermined. Germline-derived CDR1 and CDR2 are MDHEN and SYDVKM. The CDR3 extends over 14 amino acids. The V gene lost 5 bases and the J gene lost 6 bases, with 11 bases spanning the gap. CDR3 region: CASSPGSGNSPLHF. For the CDR3, the DNA is TGTGCCAGCAGTCCCGGGTCGGGTAATTCACCCCTCCACTTT.

This clonotype was found once. The chain links TRBV5-1 to TRBJ2-2; TRBD1 agrees at 7 bases. The V and J ends lost 7 bases and 5 bases, in that order; junction bases with no gene match: 11. This CDR3 contains 15 residues. Germline loops: CDR1 SGHRS, CDR2 YFSETQ. The CDR3, as DNA: TGCGCCAGCGCCTTGCACAGGGGTAGAACCGGGGAGCTGTTTTTT. Translation: CASALHRGRTGELFF.

V gene TRBV4-2 combines with J gene TRBJ2-7; D gene uncertain. Germline assignment: CDR1 LGHNA and CDR2 YNFKEQ. V gave up 1 base and J gave up 7 bases, with 8 bases separating them. This CDR3 region has 12 residues. As DNA, the CDR3 is TGTGCCAGCAGCCAAGTGAGTGGAGAGCAGTACTTC. Amino acid sequence: CASSQVSGEQYF.